The rows below give T cell receptor beta chains drawn from one sample of a study of regulatory T cells in long-lasting Graves disease. TCRdb re-called the multiplex PCR reads through MiXCR, storing one row per CDR3 protein. The table includes some 500,000 distinct CDR3 sequences, about 13% detected once. This sample was also put to use in a study of T cells in Graves' hyperthyroidism and ophthalmopathy.

The sequenced sample was peripheral blood mononuclear cells (PBMCs), obtained at new diagnosis, from a patient treated with antithyroid drugs. Receptors originate from a man aged 25 to 40 with Graves disease. CDR3s include the opening cysteine and the closing phenylalanine or tryptophan. D genes are given only for firm matches. Size is stated for part of the rows, as once, few or many counts, or as a class when the clone is expanded.

>-|TRBJ2-1|TRBD2|TRBV24-1
CATSESGRGLAVNKQFF
TGTGCCACCAGTGAATCGGGGCGGGGACTAGCGGTTAATAAGCAGTTCTTC
>many|TRBJ2-1|-|TRBV2
CASSVWGNEQFF
TGTGCCAGCAGTGTATGGGGTAATGAGCAGTTCTTC
>few|TRBJ2-7|-|TRBV5-6
CASSTTARYEQYF
TGTGCCAGCAGCACGACGGCCCGCTACGAGCAGTACTTC
>many|TRBJ2-1|TRBD2|TRBV27
CASNSGPHGGGSYNEQFF
TGTGCCAGCAATTCAGGGCCGCATGGCGGGGGGTCCTACAATGAGCAGTTCTTC
>few|TRBJ2-2|TRBD1|TRBV9
CASSPRTGQNTGELFF
TGTGCCAGCAGCCCCCGGACAGGTCAGAACACCGGGGAGCTGTTTTTT
>many|TRBJ1-1|-|TRBV19
CASSPLGSEAFF
TGTGCCAGTAGCCCCCTCGGGTCTGAAGCTTTCTTT
>many|TRBJ1-1|TRBD1|TRBV27
CASSHSGQAAFF
TGTGCCAGCAGTCATTCGGGACAGGCTGCTTTCTTT
>many|TRBJ1-1|-|TRBV20-1
CSARDIGTSTEAFF
TGCAGTGCTAGAGATATCGGGACAAGCACTGAAGCTTTCTTT
>once|TRBJ2-1|-|TRBV4-2
CASSQASDPPVAEQFF
TGTGCCAGCAGCCAAGCCAGCGACCCCCCGGTCGCTGAGCAGTTCTTC
>few|TRBJ2-7|TRBD1|TRBV4-1
CASSSQTGAREQYF
TGCGCCAGCAGCTCTCAGACAGGGGCAAGAGAGCAGTACTTC
>-|TRBJ2-1|TRBD2|TRBV5-6
CASSSARTSGYNEQFF
TGTGCCAGCAGCTCAGCCCGGACTAGCGGTTACAATGAGCAGTTCTTC
>many|TRBJ2-7|TRBD2|TRBV5-1
CASSLGSGLVYEQYF
TGCGCCAGCAGCTTGGGTTCAGGACTAGTCTACGAGCAGTACTTC
>many|TRBJ2-3|TRBD2|TRBV20-1
CSARDASGITDTQYF
TGCAGTGCTAGAGATGCTAGCGGGATCACAGATACGCAGTATTTT
>many|TRBJ2-7|-|TRBV11-2
CASSLGGTWYEQYF
TGTGCCAGCAGCTTAGGAGGGACTTGGTACGAGCAGTACTTC
>many|TRBJ2-7|-|TRBV3-1
CASSQDRAGTRSYEQHF
TGTGCCAGCAGCCAAGATCGGGCAGGGACCCGCTCCTACGAGCAGCACTTC
>many|TRBJ2-7|-|TRBV3-1
CASSQDSGFYEQYF
TGTGCCAGCAGCCAAGATTCAGGCTTCTACGAGCAGTACTTC
>many|TRBJ1-5|TRBD1|TRBV12-3/TRBV12-4
CASSLGRGYNQPQHF
TGTGCCAGCAGTTTAGGCAGGGGGTACAATCAGCCCCAGCATTTT
>few|TRBJ2-4|-|TRBV12-3/TRBV12-4
CASSQEENIQYF
TGTGCCAGCAGTCAGGAGGAAAACATTCAGTACTTC
>many|TRBJ2-7|TRBD1|TRBV10-2
CASGQGYEQYF
TGCGCCAGTGGACAGGGATACGAGCAGTACTTC
>many|TRBJ2-7|-|TRBV28
CASSHGYEQYF
TGTGCCAGCAGTCATGGATACGAGCAGTACTTC
>few|TRBJ1-4|-|TRBV18
CASSRTWTSTNEKLFF
TGTGCCAGCTCCCGGACCTGGACTTCAACTAATGAAAAACTGTTTTTT
>many|TRBJ1-1|-|TRBV29-1
CSVEAGKAFF
TGCAGCGTTGAAGCGGGTAAAGCTTTCTTT
>many|TRBJ2-5|-|TRBV7-9
CASSLGGGPPYQETQYF
TGTGCCAGCAGCTTGGGGGGCGGACCACCGTACCAAGAGACCCAGTACTTC
>-|TRBJ1-3|-|TRBV29-1
CSVGAVDGIPSSGNTIYF
TGCAGCGTTGGGGCGGTGGACGGGATCCCAAGCTCTGGAAACACCATATATTTT
>-|TRBJ2-7|TRBD2|TRBV29-1
CSVRPSGNYEQYF
TGCAGCGTTCGCCCTAGCGGGAACTACGAGCAGTACTTC
>many|TRBJ1-2|-|TRBV2
CASSEGRGSIGYTF
TGTGCCAGCAGTGAAGGAAGAGGATCGATAGGCTACACCTTC
>many|TRBJ1-2|-|TRBV6-5
CASSYKGHGLYGYTF
TGTGCCAGCAGTTACAAGGGACACGGACTCTATGGCTACACCTTC
>-|TRBJ2-1|TRBD2|TRBV29-1
CSVREGGEQFF
TGCAGCGTTCGGGAGGGGGGTGAGCAGTTCTTC
>many|TRBJ2-3|TRBD2|TRBV20-1
CSAREAGVGDTQYF
TGCAGTGCTAGAGAGGCGGGAGTTGGAGATACGCAGTATTTT
>many|TRBJ2-7|-|TRBV7-9
CAPHRRGARDEQYF
TGTGCCCCCCATAGGAGGGGGGCTCGGGACGAGCAGTACTTC
>many|TRBJ1-1|-|TRBV30
CAWEKTGNTEAFF
TGTGCCTGGGAGAAGACAGGGAACACTGAAGCTTTCTTT
>many|TRBJ2-5|-|TRBV9
CASSVGIERQETQYF
TGTGCCAGCAGCGTAGGAATTGAGCGCCAAGAGACCCAGTACTTC
>many|TRBJ2-1|TRBD2|TRBV10-1
CASSGDSPTSGSIEQFF
TGCGCCAGCAGTGGGGATAGTCCGACTAGCGGGAGTATTGAGCAGTTCTTC
>many|TRBJ2-4|TRBD2|TRBV5-1
CASSLGSSGRNIQYF
TGCGCCAGCAGCTTGGGGTCTAGCGGGAGAAACATTCAGTACTTC
>-|TRBJ2-7|TRBD2|TRBV29-1
CSVVQLAGLGSYEQYF
TGCAGCGTTGTGCAGCTAGCGGGTCTGGGCTCCTACGAGCAGTACTTC
>-|TRBJ2-7|-|TRBV9
CASSLAGDRGYEQYF
TGTGCCAGCAGTTTAGCGGGAGACAGGGGTTACGAGCAGTACTTC
>-|TRBJ2-7|TRBD1|TRBV2
CASLHSGGRVREQCF
TGTGCCAGCCTCCACTCAGGGGGCCGGGTTCGGGAGCAGTGCTTC
>few|TRBJ2-7|TRBD2|TRBV30
CAWRPWASGRAPDF
TGTGCCTGGAGGCCATGGGCTAGCGGGAGGGCCCCGGACTTC
>-|TRBJ1-6|-|TRBV12-3/TRBV12-4
CASSLGGAPYNSPLHF
TGTGCCAGCAGTTTAGGGGGGGCCCCCTATAATTCACCCCTCCACTTT
>many|TRBJ1-1|TRBD1|TRBV20-1
CSAREVQQGLVNTEAFF
TGCAGTGCTAGAGAAGTACAACAGGGGCTAGTGAACACTGAAGCTTTCTTT
>many|TRBJ1-1|-|TRBV5-1
CASSLVPSTVRPAFF
TGCGCCAGCAGCTTGGTCCCCAGCACGGTACGACCAGCTTTCTTT
>many|TRBJ2-7|TRBD2|TRBV15
CATSRVRTSGDYEQYF
TGTGCCACCAGCAGGGTCCGGACTAGCGGAGATTACGAGCAGTACTTC
>many|TRBJ2-7|-|TRBV12-3/TRBV12-4
CASSLSGVRGKEQYF
TGTGCCAGCAGCCTATCGGGGGTAAGGGGAAAAGAGCAGTACTTC
>many|TRBJ2-7|TRBD2|TRBV2
CASQRAGAPYEQYF
TGTGCCAGCCAGAGGGCGGGAGCCCCCTACGAGCAGTACTTC
>many|TRBJ2-3|-|TRBV24-1
CATSDPGLGDTQYF
TGTGCCACCAGTGATCCGGGACTTGGGGATACGCAGTATTTT
>few|TRBJ2-7|TRBD2|TRBV5-5
CASSSKTSGYYEQYF
TGTGCCAGCAGCTCAAAGACTAGCGGGTACTACGAGCAGTACTTC
>-|TRBJ2-3|-|TRBV16
CASSHPQGDTQYF
TGTGCCAGCAGCCACCCACAGGGTGACACGCAGTATTTT
>-|TRBJ2-7|-|TRBV29-1
CSVVEGAYEQYF
TGCAGCGTTGTGGAGGGGGCCTACGAGCAGTACTTC
>-|TRBJ2-3|-|TRBV20-1
CSARDTLVGLGDTQYF
TGCAGTGCTAGAGATACGCTAGTGGGGCTTGGGGATACGCAGTATTTT
>many|TRBJ2-7|-|TRBV19
CASTERGDRTYEQYF
TGTGCCAGTACCGAACGGGGGGACAGAACCTACGAGCAGTACTTC
>many|TRBJ2-3|TRBD1|TRBV29-1
CSVAGTAESTDTQYF
TGCAGCGTTGCCGGGACAGCGGAAAGCACAGATACGCAGTATTTT
>many|TRBJ2-7|TRBD2|TRBV30
CAWSRSGRYEQYF
TGTGCCTGGAGTAGGAGCGGGAGGTACGAGCAGTACTTC
>many|TRBJ2-1|TRBD2|TRBV20-1
CSATLVGLADNEQFF
TGCAGTGCTACCCTTGTTGGGCTAGCGGACAATGAGCAGTTCTTC
>-|TRBJ2-3|TRBD2|TRBV5-1
CAISASGRATDTQYF
TGCGCCATCTCAGCTAGCGGGAGGGCCACAGATACGCAGTATTTT
>many|TRBJ2-3|-|TRBV12-3/TRBV12-4
CASSFPGPRTRDTQYF
TGTGCCAGCAGTTTCCCTGGGCCGAGGACAAGGGATACGCAGTATTTT